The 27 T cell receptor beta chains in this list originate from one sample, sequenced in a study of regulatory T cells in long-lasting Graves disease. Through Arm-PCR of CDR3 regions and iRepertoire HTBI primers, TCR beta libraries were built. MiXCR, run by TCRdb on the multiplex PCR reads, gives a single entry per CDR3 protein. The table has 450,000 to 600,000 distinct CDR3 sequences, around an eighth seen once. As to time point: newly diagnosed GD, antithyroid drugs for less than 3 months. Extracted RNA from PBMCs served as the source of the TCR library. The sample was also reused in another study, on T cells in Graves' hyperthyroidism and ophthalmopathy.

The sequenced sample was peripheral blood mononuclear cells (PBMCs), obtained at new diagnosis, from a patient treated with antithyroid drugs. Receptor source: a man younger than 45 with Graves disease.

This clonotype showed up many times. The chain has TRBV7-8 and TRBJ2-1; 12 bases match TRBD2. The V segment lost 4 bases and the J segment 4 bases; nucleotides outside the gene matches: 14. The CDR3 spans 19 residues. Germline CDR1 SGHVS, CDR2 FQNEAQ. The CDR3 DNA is TGTGCCAGCAGCTACGGGAAGACTAGCGGGAGTTCTCCTTACAATGAGCAGTTCTTC. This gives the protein CASSYGKTSGSSPYNEQFF.

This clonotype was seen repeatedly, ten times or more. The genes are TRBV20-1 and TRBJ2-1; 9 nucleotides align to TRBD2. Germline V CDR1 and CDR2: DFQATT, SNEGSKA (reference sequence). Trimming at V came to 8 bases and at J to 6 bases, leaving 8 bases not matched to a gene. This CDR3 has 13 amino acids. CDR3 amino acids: CSQTSGLLNEQFF. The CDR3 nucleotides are TGCAGTCAGACTAGCGGATTACTCAATGAGCAGTTCTTC.

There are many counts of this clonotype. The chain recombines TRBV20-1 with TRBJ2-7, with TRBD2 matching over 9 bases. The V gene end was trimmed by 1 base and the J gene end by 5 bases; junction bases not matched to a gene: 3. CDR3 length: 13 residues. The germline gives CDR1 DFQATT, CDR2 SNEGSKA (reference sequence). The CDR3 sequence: CSARVAGVHEQYF. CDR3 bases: TGCAGTGCTAGAGTAGCGGGAGTTCACGAGCAGTACTTC.

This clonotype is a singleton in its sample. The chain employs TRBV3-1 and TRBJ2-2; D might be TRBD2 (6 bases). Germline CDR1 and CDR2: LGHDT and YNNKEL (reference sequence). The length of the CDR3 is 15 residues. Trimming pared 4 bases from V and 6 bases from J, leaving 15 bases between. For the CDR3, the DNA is TGTGCCAGCAGCCTTCGGGCTAGCGAAGCCGGGGAGCTGTTTTTT. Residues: CASSLRASEAGELFF.

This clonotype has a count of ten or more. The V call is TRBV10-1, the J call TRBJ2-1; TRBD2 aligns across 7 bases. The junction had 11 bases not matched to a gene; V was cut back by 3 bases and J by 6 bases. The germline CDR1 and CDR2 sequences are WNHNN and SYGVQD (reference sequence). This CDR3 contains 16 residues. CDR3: CASSESLAEVFNEQFF. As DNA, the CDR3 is TGCGCCAGCAGTGAATCTCTAGCGGAGGTTTTCAATGAGCAGTTCTTC.

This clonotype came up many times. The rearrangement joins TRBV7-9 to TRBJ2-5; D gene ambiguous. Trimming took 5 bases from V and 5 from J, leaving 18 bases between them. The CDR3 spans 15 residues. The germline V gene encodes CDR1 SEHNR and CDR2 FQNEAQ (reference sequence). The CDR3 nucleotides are TGTGCCAGCAGCCCGGACGTTCTTTATGGGGAGACCCAGTACTTC. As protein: CASSPDVLYGETQYF.

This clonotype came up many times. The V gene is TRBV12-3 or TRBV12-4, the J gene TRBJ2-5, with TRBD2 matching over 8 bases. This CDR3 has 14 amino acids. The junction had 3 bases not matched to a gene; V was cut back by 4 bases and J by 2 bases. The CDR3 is CASSYGRVQETQYF. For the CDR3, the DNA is TGTGCCAGCAGTTACGGGAGGGTACAAGAGACCCAGTACTTC.

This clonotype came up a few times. CDR3 in amino acids: CASSSRTGLTYGYTF. CDR3 nucleotides: TGCGCCAGCAGCTCACGGACAGGGCTCACCTATGGCTACACCTTC. The chain employs TRBV5-1 and TRBJ1-2, with 8 bases fitting TRBD1. Trimming at V came to 3 bases and at J to 4 bases, leaving 8 bases not matched to a gene. Germline lookup yields CDR1 SGHRS and CDR2 YFSETQ. CDR3 size: 15 residues.

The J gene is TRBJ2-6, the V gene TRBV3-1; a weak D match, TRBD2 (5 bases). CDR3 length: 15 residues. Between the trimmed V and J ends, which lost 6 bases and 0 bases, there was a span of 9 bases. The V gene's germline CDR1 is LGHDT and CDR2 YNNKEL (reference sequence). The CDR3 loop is CASSRRDSGANVLTF. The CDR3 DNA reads TGTGCCAGCAGTCGCCGGGACTCTGGGGCCAACGTCCTGACTTTC. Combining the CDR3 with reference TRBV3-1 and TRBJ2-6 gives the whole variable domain DTAVSQTPKYLVTQMGNDKSIKCEQNLGHDTMYWYKQDSKKFLKIMFSYNNKELIINETVPNRFSPKSPDKAHLNLHINSLELGDSAVYFCASSRRDSGANVLTFGAGSRLTVL.

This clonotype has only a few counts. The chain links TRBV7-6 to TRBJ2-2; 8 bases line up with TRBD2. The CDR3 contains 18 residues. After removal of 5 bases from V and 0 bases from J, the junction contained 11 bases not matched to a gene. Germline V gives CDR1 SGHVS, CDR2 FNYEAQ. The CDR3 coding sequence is TGTGCCAGCAGCCAAGCTAGGGCGGGAGGACCGAACACCGGGGAGCTGTTTTTT. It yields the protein CASSQARAGGPNTGELFF.

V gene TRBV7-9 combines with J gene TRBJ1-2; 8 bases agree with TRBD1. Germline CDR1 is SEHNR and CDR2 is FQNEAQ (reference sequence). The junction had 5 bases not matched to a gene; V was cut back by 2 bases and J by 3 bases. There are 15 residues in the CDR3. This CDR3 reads CASSLSSGGHYGYTF. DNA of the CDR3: TGTGCCAGCAGCTTATCCTCAGGGGGCCACTATGGCTACACCTTC.

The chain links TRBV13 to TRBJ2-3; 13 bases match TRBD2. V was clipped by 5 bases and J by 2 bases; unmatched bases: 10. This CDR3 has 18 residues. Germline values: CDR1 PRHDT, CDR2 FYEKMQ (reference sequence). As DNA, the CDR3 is TGTGCCAGCAGCCCGAACCCGGGACTAGCGGGACCCACAGATACGCAGTATTTT. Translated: CASSPNPGLAGPTDTQYF. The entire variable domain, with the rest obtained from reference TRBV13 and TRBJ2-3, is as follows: AAGVIQSPRHLIKEKRETATLKCYPIPRHDTVYWYQQGPGQDPQFLISFYEKMQSDKGSIPDRFSAQQFSDYHSELNMSSLELGDSALYFCASSPNPGLAGPTDTQYFGPGTRLTVL.

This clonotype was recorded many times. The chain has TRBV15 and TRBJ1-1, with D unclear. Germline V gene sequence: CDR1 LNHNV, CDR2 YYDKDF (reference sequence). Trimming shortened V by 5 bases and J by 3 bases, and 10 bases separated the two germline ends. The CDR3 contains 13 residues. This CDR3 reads CATSGRQDTEAFF. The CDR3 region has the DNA TGTGCCACCAGCGGACGACAAGACACTGAAGCTTTCTTT.

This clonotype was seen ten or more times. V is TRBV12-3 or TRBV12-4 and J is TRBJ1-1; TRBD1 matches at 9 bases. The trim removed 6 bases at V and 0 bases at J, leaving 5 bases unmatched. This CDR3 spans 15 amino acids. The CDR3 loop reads CASSHRGRLNTEAFF. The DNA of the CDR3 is TGTGCCAGCAGCCACAGGGGGCGTCTGAACACTGAAGCTTTCTTT.

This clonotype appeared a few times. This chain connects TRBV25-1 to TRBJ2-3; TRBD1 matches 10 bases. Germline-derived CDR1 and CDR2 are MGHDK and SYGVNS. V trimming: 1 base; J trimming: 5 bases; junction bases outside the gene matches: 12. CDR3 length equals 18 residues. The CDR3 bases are TGTGCCAGCAGTGAATTTGGCCCCTTGACAGGGGGCGTAGATACGCAGTATTTT. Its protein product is CASSEFGPLTGGVDTQYF.

The CDR3 nucleotides are TGTGCCAGCAGCCGACTAGCGGGAGGGCCTAGTGAGCAGTTCTTC. Its protein is CASSRLAGGPSEQFF. This chain uses TRBV5-5 with TRBJ2-1; 14 nucleotides match TRBD2. V lost 4 bases, J lost 9 bases, and 6 bases stayed unmatched. Germline V lookup: CDR1 SGHKS, CDR2 YYEKEE (reference sequence). This CDR3 spans 15 amino acids.

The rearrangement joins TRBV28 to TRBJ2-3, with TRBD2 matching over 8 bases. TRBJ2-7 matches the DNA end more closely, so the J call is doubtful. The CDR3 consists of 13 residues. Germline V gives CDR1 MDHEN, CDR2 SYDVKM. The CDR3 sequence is CASGASGPYEQYF. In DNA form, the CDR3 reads TGTGCCAGCGGGGCTAGCGGGCCGTACGAGCAGTACTTC.

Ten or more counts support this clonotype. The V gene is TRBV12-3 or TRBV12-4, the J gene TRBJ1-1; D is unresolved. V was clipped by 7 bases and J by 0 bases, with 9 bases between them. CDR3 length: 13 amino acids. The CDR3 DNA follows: TGTGCCAGCACCCTCCGGGTGAACACTGAAGCTTTCTTT. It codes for CASTLRVNTEAFF.

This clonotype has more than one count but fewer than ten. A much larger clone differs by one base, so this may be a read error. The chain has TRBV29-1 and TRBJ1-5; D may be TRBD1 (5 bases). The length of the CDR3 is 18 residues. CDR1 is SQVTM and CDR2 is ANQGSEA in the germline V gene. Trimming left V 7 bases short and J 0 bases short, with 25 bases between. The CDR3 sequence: CSAHRDGQNLYSNQPQHF. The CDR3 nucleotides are TGCAGCGCCCACCGGGACGGGCAGAATCTTTATAGCAATCAGCCCCAGCATTTT.

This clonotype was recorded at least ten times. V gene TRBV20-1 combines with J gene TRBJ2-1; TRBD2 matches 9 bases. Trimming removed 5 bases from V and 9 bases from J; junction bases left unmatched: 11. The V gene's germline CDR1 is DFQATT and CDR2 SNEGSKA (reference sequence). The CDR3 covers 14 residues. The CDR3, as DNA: TGCAGTGCTGGTATAGCGGGAGTGGGCCGTGAGCAGTTCTTC. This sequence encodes CSAGIAGVGREQFF.

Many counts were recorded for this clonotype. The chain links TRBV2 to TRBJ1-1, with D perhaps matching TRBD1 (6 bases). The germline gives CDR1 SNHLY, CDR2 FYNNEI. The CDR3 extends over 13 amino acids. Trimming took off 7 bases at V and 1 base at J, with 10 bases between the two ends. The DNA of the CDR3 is TGTGCCAGCATAAGACAGGAGAACACTGAAGCTTTCTTT. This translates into CASIRQENTEAFF. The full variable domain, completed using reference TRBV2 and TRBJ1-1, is EPEVTQTPSHQVTQMGQEVILRCVPISNHLYFYWYRQILGQKVEFLVSFYNNEISEKSEIFDDQFSVERPDGSNFTLKIRSTKLEDSAMYFCASIRQENTEAFFGQGTRLTVV.

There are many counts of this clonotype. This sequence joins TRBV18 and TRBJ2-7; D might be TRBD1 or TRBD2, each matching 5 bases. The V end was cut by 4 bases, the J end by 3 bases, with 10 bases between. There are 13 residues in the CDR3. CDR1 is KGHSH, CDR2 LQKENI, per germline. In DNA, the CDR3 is TGTGCCAGCTCACGGGACCTCTACTACGAGCAGTACTTC. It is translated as CASSRDLYYEQYF. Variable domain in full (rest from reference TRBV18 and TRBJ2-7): NAGVMQNPRHLVRRRGQEARLRCSPMKGHSHVYWYRQLPEEGLKFMVYLQKENIIDESGMPKERFSAEFPKEGPSILRIQQVVRGDSAAYFCASSRDLYYEQYFGPGTRLTVT.

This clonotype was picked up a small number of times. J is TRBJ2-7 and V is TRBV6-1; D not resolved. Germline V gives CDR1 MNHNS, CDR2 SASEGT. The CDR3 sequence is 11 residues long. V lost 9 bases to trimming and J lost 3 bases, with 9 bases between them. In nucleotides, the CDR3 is TGTGCCAGTCTCCAACTCTACGAGCAGTACTTC. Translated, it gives CASLQLYEQYF.

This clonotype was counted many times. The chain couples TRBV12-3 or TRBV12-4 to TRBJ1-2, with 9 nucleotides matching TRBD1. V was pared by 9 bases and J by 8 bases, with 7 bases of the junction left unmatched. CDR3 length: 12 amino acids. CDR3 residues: CASSRTGVGYTF. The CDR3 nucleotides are TGTGCCAGTTCCCGGACAGGGGTGGGCTACACCTTC.

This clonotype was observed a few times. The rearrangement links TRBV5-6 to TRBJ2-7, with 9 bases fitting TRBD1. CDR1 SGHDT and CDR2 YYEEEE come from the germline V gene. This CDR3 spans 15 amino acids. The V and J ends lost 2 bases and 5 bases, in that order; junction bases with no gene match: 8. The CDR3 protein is CASSFLQGAKNEQYF. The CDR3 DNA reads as TGTGCCAGCAGCTTTTTACAGGGGGCAAAAAACGAGCAGTACTTC. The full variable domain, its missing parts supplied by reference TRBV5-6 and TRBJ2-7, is DAGVTQSPTHLIKTRGQQVTLRCSPKSGHDTVSWYQQALGQGPQFIFQYYEEEERQRGNFPDRFSGHQFPNYSSELNVNALLLGDSALYLCASSFLQGAKNEQYFGPGTRLTVT.

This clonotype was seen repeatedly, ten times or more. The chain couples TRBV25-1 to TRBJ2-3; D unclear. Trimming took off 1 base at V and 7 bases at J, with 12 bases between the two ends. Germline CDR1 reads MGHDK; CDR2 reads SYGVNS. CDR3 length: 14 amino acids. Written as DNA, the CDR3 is TGTGCCAGCAGTGAATTTGCCCGGACCCATACGCAGTATTTT. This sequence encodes CASSEFARTHTQYF.

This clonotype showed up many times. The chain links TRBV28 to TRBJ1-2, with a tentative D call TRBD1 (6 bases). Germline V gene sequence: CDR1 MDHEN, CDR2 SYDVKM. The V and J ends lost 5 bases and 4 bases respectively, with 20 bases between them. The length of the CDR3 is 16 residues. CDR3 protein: CASSPPEGGRGYGYTF. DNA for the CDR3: TGTGCCAGCAGTCCTCCTGAGGGGGGACGGGGCTATGGCTACACCTTC.